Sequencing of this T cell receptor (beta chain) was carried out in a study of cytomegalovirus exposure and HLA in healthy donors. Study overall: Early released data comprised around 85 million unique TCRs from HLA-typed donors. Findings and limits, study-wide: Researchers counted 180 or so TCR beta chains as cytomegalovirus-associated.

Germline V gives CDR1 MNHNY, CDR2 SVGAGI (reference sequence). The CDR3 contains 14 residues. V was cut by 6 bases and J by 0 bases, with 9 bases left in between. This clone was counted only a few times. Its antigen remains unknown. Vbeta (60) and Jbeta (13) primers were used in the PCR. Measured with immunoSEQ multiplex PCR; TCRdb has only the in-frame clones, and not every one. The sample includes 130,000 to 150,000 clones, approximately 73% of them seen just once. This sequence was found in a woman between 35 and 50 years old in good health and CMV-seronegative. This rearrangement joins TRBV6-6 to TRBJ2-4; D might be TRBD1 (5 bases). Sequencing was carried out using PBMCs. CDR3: CASRGHLAKNIQYF. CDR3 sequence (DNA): TGTGCCAGCAGAGGACACCTAGCCAAAAACATTCAGTACTTC.